This TCR beta chain was identified in a study of T cells in narcolepsy. On the study more broadly: Donors had narcolepsy type 1 or type 2, or were healthy controls. Study-level findings and limits: No autoreactive T cell clone sequences appeared in some memory CD4+ repertoires.

Sequencing was performed with immunoSEQ multiplex PCR; in TCRdb, only in-frame clones are kept and a portion is missing. The sample includes about 40,000 clones, 88% of them seen just once. Trimming at V came to 3 bases and at J to 0 bases, leaving 6 bases not matched to a gene. Germline lookup yields CDR1 WNHNN and CDR2 SYGVQD (reference sequence). There are 18 residues in the CDR3. About this clone itself: Its cognate antigen is unknown.

This sequence originates from a human donor with narcolepsy. This rearrangement joins TRBV10-1 to TRBJ2-1; 12 nucleotides agree with TRBD2. The source material was CD45RA- memory CD4+ T cells from PBMCs. CDR3 sequence: CASSDTSGGSSSYNEQFF. CDR3 nucleotides: TGCGCCAGCAGTGATACTAGCGGGGGGTCTAGCTCCTACAATGAGCAGTTCTTC.